This TCR beta chain emerged from a study of T cells in narcolepsy. About the study: Enrolled donors included narcolepsy type 1 or type 2 patients and healthy controls. Whole-study findings and limits: In some patient and control memory CD4+ samples, autoreactive clones were absent. Autoreactive HCRT-specific and TRIB2-specific clonotypes were marked in same-patient CSF-versus-blood CD4+ comparisons. Autoreactive clonotypes reportedly recurred in blood of same and different patients, not controls.

With regard to this clone: Its specificity is unknown.

Produced via immunoSEQ multiplex PCR; TCRdb's table is partial and in-frame only. Among about 20,000 clones listed, around 83% were seen once. The sequenced sample consisted of memory (CD45RA-) CD4+ T cells from blood. The origin of this receptor is a human donor in good health.

This CDR3 is CASSLRGGTGELFF. In nucleotides, the CDR3 is TGTGCCAGCAGCTTGCGGGGGGGCACCGGGGAGCTGTTTTTT. V gene TRBV5-4 combines with J gene TRBJ2-2, with 8 bases identical to TRBD2. J lost 4 bases, V lost 1 base, and 0 bases had no gene match. The length of the CDR3 is 14 residues. The germline CDR1 and CDR2 sequences are SGHNT and YYREEE (reference sequence).